This T cell receptor (beta chain) was captured in a study of T cells in localized non-small cell lung cancer. Data came from immunoSEQ multiplex PCR; TCRdb stores just in-frame clones and leaves some out. The data show 1,400 or so clones, around 40% seen once. Study conclusions and caveats: Adjacent lung held a median roughly 60 of the top 100 tumor clones. Sequencing involved a lone tumor region, leaving heterogeneity possible. Peak T cell clonality was found in uninvolved adjacent lung, exceeding tumor. Greater blood T cell density accompanied longer overall survival.

CDR1 and CDR2 from the germline V gene are SGHRS and YFSETQ. The germline V and J ends were trimmed by 4 bases and 1 base, with 12 bases remaining between them. The length of the CDR3 is 15 residues. Turning to this clone: Antigen specificity is unknown.

The chain carries TRBV5-1 and TRBJ1-5, with unresolved D. Here the sequenced sample was lung tumor tissue, taken before any cancer treatment. This clonotype was obtained from a woman aged 35 to 69 with stage II squamous cell lung carcinoma. CDR3 DNA: TGCGCCAGCAGCCCCCAGACGGGCAGCAATCAGCCCCAGCATTTT. It yields the protein CASSPQTGSNQPQHF.